This T cell receptor beta chain was recovered during a study of blood T cell repertoires in COVID-19. The CDR3 loop spans 15 amino acids. Trimming removed 1 base at V and 1 base at J, with 11 bases between. Germline lookup yields CDR1 LNHDA and CDR2 SQIVND (reference sequence). Libraries were prepared by immunoSEQ multiplex PCR; TCRdb keeps only in-frame clonotypes and omits some of them. Of around 250,000 clones in the sample, more than 85% were seen once. Input material: peripheral blood. This sequence was found in a woman aged 70-85 years with active or convalescent COVID-19. This sequence joins TRBV19 and TRBJ2-7; D perhaps matches TRBD2 (6 bases). The CDR3 DNA is TGTGCCAGTAGTATAGTGGCGGGGCGTTCCTACGAGCAGTACTTC. This translates into CASSIVAGRSYEQYF. Together with reference TRBV19 and TRBJ2-7, the CDR3 gives the full variable domain: DGGITQSPKYLFRKEGQNVTLSCEQNLNHDAMYWYRQDPGQGLRLIYYSQIVNDFQKGDIAEGYSVSREKKESFPLTVTSAQKNPTAFYLCASSIVAGRSYEQYFGPGTRLTVT.